The 4 T cell receptor beta chains below were found in one sample sequenced in a study of shared clonotypes between healthy human individuals. Method: immunoSEQ multiplex PCR; TCRdb's copy keeps in-frame clones and lacks some. The sample contains about 2.1 million clones, under 95% of which appear only once. Terminally differentiated effector memory CD45RA+ cells were left out of the naive CD8 fraction, which was CD45RO-negative and positively selected for CCR7. Sequences were obtained from naive CD8+ T cells from PBMCs. Every receptor here comes from a man younger than 35 in good health. Some clones in this sample may be carry-over from other donors' samples.

This clone came up a few times. The rearrangement joins TRBV27 to TRBJ1-5; weak D call: TRBD1 (5 bases). Trimming left V 3 bases short and J 5 bases short, with 11 bases between. Germline lookup yields CDR1 MNHEY and CDR2 SMNVEV (reference sequence). The CDR3 extends over 14 amino acids. CDR3 protein: CASSLRGGYQPQHF. The CDR3 nucleotides are TGTGCCAGCAGTTTGAGGGGAGGATATCAGCCCCAGCATTTT.

The CDR3 protein is CASSFETGGISNQPQHF. The DNA of the CDR3 is TGTGCCAGCAGTTTTGAGACAGGGGGTATTAGCAATCAGCCCCAGCATTTT. The chain joins TRBV2 to TRBJ1-5; 9 bases map to TRBD1. The CDR3 length is 17 residues. CDR1 and CDR2 from the germline V gene are SNHLY and FYNNEI. The junction had 8 bases not matched to a gene; V was cut back by 5 bases and J by 0 bases.

The chain combines TRBV15 with TRBJ2-1; the D is unclear. CDR3 size: 13 residues. The germline V and J ends were trimmed by 5 bases and 7 bases, with 12 bases remaining between them. Germline V CDR1 and CDR2: LNHNV, YYDKDF (reference sequence). Here the CDR3 DNA reads TGTGCCACCAGCTCCGACGCGGATAATGAGCAGTTCTTC. Amino acids: CATSSDADNEQFF.

The rearrangement joins TRBV12-5 to TRBJ2-2, with 8 bases aligning to TRBD2. CDR3 length: 17 residues. CDR1 is LGHNT and CDR2 is FRNRAP in the germline V gene. The V and J ends lost 5 bases and 4 bases, in that order; junction bases with no gene match: 12. The CDR3 is CASGVTSGGRGTGELFF. The CDR3 nucleotides read TGTGCTAGTGGTGTGACCTCGGGAGGGCGAGGCACCGGGGAGCTGTTTTTT.